A selection of T cell receptor beta chains follows, all from one sample in a study of blood T cell repertoires in COVID-19. Repertoires were generated with immunoSEQ multiplex PCR, while TCRdb's copy carries only in-frame clones and drops some. In the table there are about 320,000 clones, roughly 87% of which are singletons. The specimen sequenced was PBMCs or T cells enriched from blood (not recorded which). All receptors come from a woman in her twenties or thirties who had recovered from COVID-19. CDR3s include the opening cysteine and the closing phenylalanine or tryptophan. A row's size may be missing; if present it is once, few, many or a size class.

clone_size	j_call	v_call	cdr3_aa
-	TRBJ2-7	TRBV4-1	CASSQAGRASYEQYF
-	TRBJ1-1	TRBV10-1	CATIQGPFF
-	TRBJ2-5	TRBV7-6	CASSLEGRQETQYF
-	TRBJ1-5	TRBV7-8	CASSPRQEGRRGQPQHF
-	TRBJ1-6	TRBV19	CASSMEGWDSPLHF
-	TRBJ2-7	TRBV5-4	CASSSGSGSSYEQYF
-	TRBJ2-5	TRBV4-1	CASSWGQPQETQYF
-	TRBJ2-3	TRBV19	CASSITGTALRTDTQYF
-	TRBJ1-2	TRBV7-2	CASRTIGTDGYTF
-	TRBJ2-1	TRBV30	CAWSVGYSGGLYNEQFF
-	TRBJ1-1	TRBV29-1	CSVVYRGRDTEAFF
once	TRBJ1-2	TRBV19	CASSILQGIYGYTF
-	TRBJ1-2	TRBV6-4	CASSEIRGSRYTF
-	TRBJ1-6	TRBV2	CASSPEFSYNSPLHF
-	TRBJ2-7	TRBV4-3	CASSQDPATGAYEQYF
-	TRBJ2-3	TRBV6-5	CASSFGQGADTQYF
-	TRBJ1-1	TRBV14	CASSEGGASLWNTEAFF
-	TRBJ2-2	TRBV30	CAWSVSRTGNTGELFF
-	TRBJ2-5	TRBV6-5	CASSRQGTQTQYF
few	TRBJ1-1	TRBV29-1	CSVEEAHRDTEAFF
-	TRBJ1-2	TRBV10-3	CAISEYGTIGYGYTF
-	TRBJ1-4	TRBV30	CAWSLGQSPNEKLFF
-	TRBJ2-7	TRBV21-1	CASSKMRRDRGYEQYF